The T cell receptor (beta chain) described here comes from a study of T cell changes during pregnancy in multiple sclerosis. V lost 4 bases, J lost 9 bases, and 16 bases lay in between. CDR3 length: 14 residues. Germline V CDR1 and CDR2: SEHNR, FQNEAQ (reference sequence). Clones were sequenced by immunoSEQ multiplex PCR, and TCRdb holds only the in-frame ones, with some missing. The sample has approximately 51,000 clones, 93% seen once. The rearrangement joins TRBV7-9 to TRBJ2-1, with D possibly TRBD1 on 5 matching bases. The sequence came from a female donor with multiple sclerosis, enrolled in a pregnancy study. Sequencing was performed on peripheral blood, taken in the second trimester of pregnancy. CDR3 nucleotides: TGTGCCAGCAGCTCTACACCCCAGGGCGGTGAGCAGTTCTTC. This gives the protein CASSSTPQGGEQFF.